The clone carrying this T cell receptor beta chain was counted between two and nine times. What it binds is unknown. Time point here: pre-treatment sample, taken before nivolumab and TIL therapy. The immunoSEQ assay was v3. Libraries were sequenced to 2 million to 2.5 million read pairs (survey) or about 5-6 million (deep). Data came from immunoSEQ multiplex PCR; TCRdb stores just in-frame clones and leaves some out. Among tens of thousands of clones listed, around 67% were seen once. This sample was included in a study of TIL therapy for anti-PD-1-resistant metastatic lung cancer. Study summary: Tumor harvest preceded PD-1/PD-L1 blockade, followed by nivolumab treatment. Tumors carried a median about 1.5 non-synonymous mutations per megabase.

Regarding the study as a whole: Treatment-naive, never-smoker and oncogene-addicted patients were overrepresented in this highly selected cohort.

Germline assignment: CDR1 SGHTA and CDR2 FQGNSA. CDR3 length equals 15 residues. V was clipped by 6 bases and J by 4 bases, with 18 bases between them. The chain combines TRBV7-2 with TRBJ1-1; D is perhaps TRBD1 (5 bases). The source of this sequence is a person aged 25-80 years with non-small cell lung cancer. The sequences come from blood, collected at baseline. As DNA, the CDR3 is TGTGCCAGCAGTGATATGGGGAGGGGTTTCACTGAAGCTTTCTTT. It encodes CASSDMGRGFTEAFF.